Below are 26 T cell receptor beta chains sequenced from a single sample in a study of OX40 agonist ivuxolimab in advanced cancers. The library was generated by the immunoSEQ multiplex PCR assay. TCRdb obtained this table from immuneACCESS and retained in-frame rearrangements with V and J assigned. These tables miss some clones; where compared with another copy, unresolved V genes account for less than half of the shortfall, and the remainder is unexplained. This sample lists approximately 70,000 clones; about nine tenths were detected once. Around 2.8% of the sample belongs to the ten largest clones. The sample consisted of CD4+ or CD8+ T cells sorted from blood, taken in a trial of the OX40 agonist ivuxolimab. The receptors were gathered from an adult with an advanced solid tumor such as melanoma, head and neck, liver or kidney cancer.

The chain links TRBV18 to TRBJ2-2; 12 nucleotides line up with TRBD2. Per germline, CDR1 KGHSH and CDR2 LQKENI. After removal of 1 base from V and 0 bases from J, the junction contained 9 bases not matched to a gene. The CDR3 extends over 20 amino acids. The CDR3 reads CASSPLLLLAGGSNTGELFF. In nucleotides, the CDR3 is TGTGCCAGCTCACCACTTCTACTACTAGCGGGGGGTTCGAACACCGGGGAGCTGTTTTTT.

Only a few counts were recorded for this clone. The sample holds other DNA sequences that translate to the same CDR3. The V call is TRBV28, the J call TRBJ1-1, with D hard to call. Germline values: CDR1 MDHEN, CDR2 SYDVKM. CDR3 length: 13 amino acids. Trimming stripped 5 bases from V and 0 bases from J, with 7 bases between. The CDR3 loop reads CASSLTVNTEAFF. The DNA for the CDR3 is TGTGCCAGCAGTCTGACGGTGAACACTGAAGCTTTCTTT. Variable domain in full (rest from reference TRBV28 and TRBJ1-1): DVKVTQSSRYLVKRTGEKVFLECVQDMDHENMFWYRQDPGLGLRLIYFSYDVKMKEKGDIPEGYSVSREKKERFSLILESASTNQTSMYLCASSLTVNTEAFFGQGTRLTVV.

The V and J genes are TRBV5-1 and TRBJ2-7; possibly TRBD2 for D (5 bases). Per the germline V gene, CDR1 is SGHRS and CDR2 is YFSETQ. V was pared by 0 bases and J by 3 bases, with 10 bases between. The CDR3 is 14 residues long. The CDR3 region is CASSLAGLGYEQYF. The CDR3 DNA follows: TGCGCCAGCAGCTTGGCCGGACTGGGCTACGAGCAGTACTTC.

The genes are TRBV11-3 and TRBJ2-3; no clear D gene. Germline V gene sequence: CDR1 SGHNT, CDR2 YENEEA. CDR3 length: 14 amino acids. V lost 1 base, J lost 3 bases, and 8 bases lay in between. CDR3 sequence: CASSLVGATDTQYF. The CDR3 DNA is TGTGCCAGCAGCTTAGTTGGAGCTACAGATACGCAGTATTTT.

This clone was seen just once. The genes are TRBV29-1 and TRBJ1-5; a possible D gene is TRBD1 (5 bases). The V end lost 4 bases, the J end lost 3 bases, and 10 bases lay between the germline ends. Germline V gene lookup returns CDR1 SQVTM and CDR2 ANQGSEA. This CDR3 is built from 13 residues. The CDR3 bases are TGCAGCGTTGGTAGCAGGGACAATCAGCCCCAGCATTTT. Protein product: CSVGSRDNQPQHF.

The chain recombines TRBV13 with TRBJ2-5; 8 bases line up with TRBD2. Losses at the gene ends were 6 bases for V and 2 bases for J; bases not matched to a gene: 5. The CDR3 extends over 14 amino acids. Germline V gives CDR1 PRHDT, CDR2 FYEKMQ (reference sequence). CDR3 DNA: TGTGCCAGCAGGAAGGGGACTAGGCAAGAGACCCAGTACTTC. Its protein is CASRKGTRQETQYF.

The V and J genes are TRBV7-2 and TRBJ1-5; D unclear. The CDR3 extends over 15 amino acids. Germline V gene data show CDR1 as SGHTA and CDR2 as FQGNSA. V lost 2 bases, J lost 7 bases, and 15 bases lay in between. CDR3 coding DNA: TGTGCCAGCAGCTTAATGGCGGCGCGAGGGCAGCCCCAGCATTTT. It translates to CASSLMAARGQPQHF.

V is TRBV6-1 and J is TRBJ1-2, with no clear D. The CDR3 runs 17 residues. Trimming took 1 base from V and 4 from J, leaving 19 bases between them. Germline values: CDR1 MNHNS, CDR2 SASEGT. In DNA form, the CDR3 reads TGTGCCAGCAGTGAAGGCAGTAGAGCCCTCGCTAGCTATGGCTACACCTTC. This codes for CASSEGSRALASYGYTF.

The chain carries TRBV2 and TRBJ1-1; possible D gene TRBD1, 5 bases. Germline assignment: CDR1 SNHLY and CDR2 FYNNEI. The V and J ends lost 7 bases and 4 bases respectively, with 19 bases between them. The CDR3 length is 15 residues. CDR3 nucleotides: TGTGCCAGCACCCAAGGGAGGGGCGTTGGCACTGAAGCTTTCTTT. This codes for CASTQGRGVGTEAFF.

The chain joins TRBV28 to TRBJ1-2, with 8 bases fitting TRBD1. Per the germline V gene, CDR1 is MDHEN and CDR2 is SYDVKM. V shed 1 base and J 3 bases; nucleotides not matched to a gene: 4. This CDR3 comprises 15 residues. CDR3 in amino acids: CASSLSGGQYYGYTF. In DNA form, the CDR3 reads TGTGCCAGCAGTTTATCAGGGGGCCAATACTATGGCTACACCTTC.

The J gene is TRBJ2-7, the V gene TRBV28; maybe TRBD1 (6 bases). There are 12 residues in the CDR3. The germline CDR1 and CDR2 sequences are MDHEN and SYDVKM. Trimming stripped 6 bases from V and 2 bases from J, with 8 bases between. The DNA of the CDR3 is TGTGCCAGCAGCACAGGGCCCTACGAGCAGTACTTC. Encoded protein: CASSTGPYEQYF.

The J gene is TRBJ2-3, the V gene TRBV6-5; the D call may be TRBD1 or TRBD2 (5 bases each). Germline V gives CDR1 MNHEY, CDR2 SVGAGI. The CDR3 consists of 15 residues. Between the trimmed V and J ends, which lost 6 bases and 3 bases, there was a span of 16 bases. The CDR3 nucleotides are TGTGCCAGCAGGACAGAGGGGCGAAGGACAGATACGCAGTATTTT. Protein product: CASRTEGRRTDTQYF.

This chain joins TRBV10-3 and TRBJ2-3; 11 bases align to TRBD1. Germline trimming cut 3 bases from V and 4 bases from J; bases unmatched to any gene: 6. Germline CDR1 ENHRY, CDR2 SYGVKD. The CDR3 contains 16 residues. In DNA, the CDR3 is TGTGCCATCAGTGACCGCCCGGGACAGGGGGCAGATACGCAGTATTTT. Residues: CAISDRPGQGADTQYF.

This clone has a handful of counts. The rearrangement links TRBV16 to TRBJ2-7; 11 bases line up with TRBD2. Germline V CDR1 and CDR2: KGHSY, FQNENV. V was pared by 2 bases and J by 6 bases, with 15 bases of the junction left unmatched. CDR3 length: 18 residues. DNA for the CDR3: TGTGCCAGCAGCCAACGGACAGGGTTTGAGACTAGCGGGGTCGAGCAGTACTTC. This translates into CASSQRTGFETSGVEQYF.

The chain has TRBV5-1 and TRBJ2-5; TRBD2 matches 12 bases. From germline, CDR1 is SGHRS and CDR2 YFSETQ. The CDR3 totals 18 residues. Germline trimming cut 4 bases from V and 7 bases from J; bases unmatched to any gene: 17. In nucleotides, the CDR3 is TGCGCCAGCAGCGCCTCGGGAACTAGCGGGGGGCCCAGGGGGACCCAGTACTTC. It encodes CASSASGTSGGPRGTQYF.

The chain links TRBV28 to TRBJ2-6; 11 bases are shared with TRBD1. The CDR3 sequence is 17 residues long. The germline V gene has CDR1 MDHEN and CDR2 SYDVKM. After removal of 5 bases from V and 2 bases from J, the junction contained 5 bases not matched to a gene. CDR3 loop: CASSAPGQGAGANVLTF. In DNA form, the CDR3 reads TGTGCCAGCAGTGCCCCGGGACAGGGGGCTGGGGCCAACGTCCTGACTTTC.

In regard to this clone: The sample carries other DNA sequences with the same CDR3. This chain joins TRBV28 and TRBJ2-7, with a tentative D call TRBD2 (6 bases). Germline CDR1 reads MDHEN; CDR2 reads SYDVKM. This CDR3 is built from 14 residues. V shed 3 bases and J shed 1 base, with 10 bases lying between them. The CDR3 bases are TGTGCCAGCAGTTTGGCGGGGACGTCCTACGAGCAGTACTTC. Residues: CASSLAGTSYEQYF.

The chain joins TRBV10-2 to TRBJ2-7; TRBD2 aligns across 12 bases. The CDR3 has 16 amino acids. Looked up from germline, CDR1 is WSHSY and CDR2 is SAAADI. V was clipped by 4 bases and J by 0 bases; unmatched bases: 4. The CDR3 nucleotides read TGCGCCAGCAGTGGGCTAGCGGGGGGGTTCTCCTACGAGCAGTACTTC. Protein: CASSGLAGGFSYEQYF.

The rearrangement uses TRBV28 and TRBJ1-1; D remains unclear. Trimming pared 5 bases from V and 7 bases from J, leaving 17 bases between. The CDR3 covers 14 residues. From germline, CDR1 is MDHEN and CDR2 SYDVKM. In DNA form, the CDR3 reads TGTGCCAGCAGTCCCCCGGCGGGTAGGAATGAAGCTTTCTTT. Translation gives CASSPPAGRNEAFF.

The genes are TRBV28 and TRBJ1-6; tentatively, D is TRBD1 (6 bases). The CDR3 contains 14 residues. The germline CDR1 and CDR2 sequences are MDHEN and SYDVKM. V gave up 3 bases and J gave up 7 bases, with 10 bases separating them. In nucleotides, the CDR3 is TGTGCCAGCAGTTTGGGGACAAAGAATTCACCCCTCCACTTT. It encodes CASSLGTKNSPLHF.

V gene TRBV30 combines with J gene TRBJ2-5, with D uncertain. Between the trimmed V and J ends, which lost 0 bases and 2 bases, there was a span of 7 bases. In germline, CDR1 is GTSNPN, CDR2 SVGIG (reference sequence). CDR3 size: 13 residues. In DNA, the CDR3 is TGTGCCTGGAGTGTAGCAGTTCAAGAGACCCAGTACTTC. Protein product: CAWSVAVQETQYF.

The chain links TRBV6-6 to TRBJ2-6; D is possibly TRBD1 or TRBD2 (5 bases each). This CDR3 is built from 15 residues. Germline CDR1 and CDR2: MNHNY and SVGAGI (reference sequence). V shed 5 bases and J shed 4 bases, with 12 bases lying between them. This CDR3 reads CASSPGGAGANVLTF. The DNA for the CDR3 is TGTGCCAGCAGTCCTGGGGGTGCCGGGGCCAACGTCCTGACTTTC.

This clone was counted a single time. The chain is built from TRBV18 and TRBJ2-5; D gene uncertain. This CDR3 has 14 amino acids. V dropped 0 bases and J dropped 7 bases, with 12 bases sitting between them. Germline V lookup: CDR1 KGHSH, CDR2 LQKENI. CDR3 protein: CASSPPAFTGTQYF. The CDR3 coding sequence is TGTGCCAGCTCACCACCGGCTTTTACCGGGACCCAGTACTTC.

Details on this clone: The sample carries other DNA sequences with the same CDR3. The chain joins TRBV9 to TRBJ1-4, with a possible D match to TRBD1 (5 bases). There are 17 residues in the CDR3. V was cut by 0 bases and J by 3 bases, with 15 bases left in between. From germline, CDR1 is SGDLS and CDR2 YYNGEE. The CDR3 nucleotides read TGTGCCAGCAGCGTAGGGGGGAGGCCTGCGGCTAATGAAAAACTGTTTTTT. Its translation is CASSVGGRPAANEKLFF.

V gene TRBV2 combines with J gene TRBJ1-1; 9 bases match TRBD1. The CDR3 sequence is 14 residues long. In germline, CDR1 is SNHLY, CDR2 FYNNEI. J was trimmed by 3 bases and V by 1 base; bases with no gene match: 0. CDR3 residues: CASSEGQGDTEAFF. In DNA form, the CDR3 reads TGTGCCAGCAGTGAAGGACAGGGGGACACTGAAGCTTTCTTT.

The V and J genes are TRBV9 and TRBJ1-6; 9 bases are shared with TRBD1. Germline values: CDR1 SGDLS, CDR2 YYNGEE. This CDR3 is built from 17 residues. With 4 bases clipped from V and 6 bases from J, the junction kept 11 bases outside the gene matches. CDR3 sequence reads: CASSPTGTGPANSPLHF. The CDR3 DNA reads TGTGCCAGCAGCCCGACCGGGACAGGGCCCGCTAATTCACCCCTCCACTTT.